Each of the 10 T cell receptor beta chains below was sequenced from the same sample in a study of a mutant IDH1 vaccine in newly diagnosed glioma. Sequencing was performed with immunoSEQ multiplex PCR; in TCRdb, only in-frame clones are kept and a portion is missing. The sample has around 54,000 clones; roughly 80% are singletons. Indicated time point: baseline, week 1 (first vaccination visit). Documented treatment: pre-vaccination baseline after standard-of-care therapy. Source: PBMCs, taken from a glioma patient treated with radiotherapy, temozolomide or both. These receptors all stem from a man in his late teens or twenties with glioma.

Worth noting for this clone: In the same sample, other DNA sequences code for this CDR3. The rearrangement uses TRBV9 and TRBJ1-1; perhaps TRBD1 as D (5 bases). V was pared by 3 bases and J by 2 bases, with 11 bases between. The germline CDR1 and CDR2 sequences are SGDLS and YYNGEE. CDR3 length: 14 amino acids. CDR3 in amino acids: CASSEGSRNTEAFF. In DNA, the CDR3 is TGTGCCAGCAGCGAGGGGTCGCGTAACACTGAAGCTTTCTTT.

V and J are TRBV7-9 and TRBJ1-1; tentatively, D is TRBD1 (6 bases). Germline CDR1 and CDR2: SEHNR and FQNEAQ (reference sequence). Deletions cut 4 bases from V and 11 bases from J, with 26 bases between. The CDR3 is 16 residues long. The CDR3 is CASSSLARGSIGRAFF. In DNA form, the CDR3 reads TGTGCCAGCAGCTCTTTGGCCAGGGGATCGATCGGTAGGGCTTTCTTT.

This chain connects TRBV7-9 to TRBJ1-1, with TRBD1 identical over 9 bases. Germline-derived CDR1 and CDR2 are SEHNR and FQNEAQ (reference sequence). V was pared by 2 bases and J by 3 bases, with 4 bases of the junction left unmatched. This CDR3 contains 15 residues. For the CDR3, the DNA is TGTGCCAGCAGCTTACCCACAGGGGGCCACACTGAAGCTTTCTTT. Translating gives CASSLPTGGHTEAFF. Full variable domain (missing parts from reference TRBV7-9 and TRBJ1-1): DTGVSQNPRHKITKRGQNVTFRCDPISEHNRLYWYRQTLGQGPEFLTYFQNEAQLEKSRLLSDRFSAERPKGSFSTLEIQRTEQGDSAMYLCASSLPTGGHTEAFFGQGTRLTVV.

The chain has TRBV9 and TRBJ1-1; 12 bases align to TRBD1. The CDR3 spans 13 residues. Germline V gene lookup returns CDR1 SGDLS and CDR2 YYNGEE. J gave up 9 bases and V 3 bases, and 3 bases lay outside the gene matches. In DNA, the CDR3 is TGTGCCAGCAGCGGGGACAGGGGGCGGAAAGCTTTCTTT. Its protein is CASSGDRGRKAFF.

J is TRBJ1-2 and V is TRBV4-3, with D perhaps TRBD1 (5 bases). Germline CDR1 and CDR2: LGHNA and YSLEER. The CDR3 has 15 amino acids. With 3 bases removed from V and 1 base from J, the gap between germline ends came to 12 bases. CDR3 amino acids: CASSHPAGSNYGYTF. DNA for the CDR3: TGCGCCAGCAGCCACCCTGCAGGGAGTAACTATGGCTACACCTTC.

This rearrangement joins TRBV2 to TRBJ1-3; the D is unclear. Trimming stripped 7 bases from V and 4 bases from J, with 17 bases between. The CDR3 length is 15 residues. Germline CDR1 reads SNHLY; CDR2 reads FYNNEI. The CDR3, as DNA: TGTGCCAGCATAGGAGACCACCTCCGCGGAAACACCATATATTTT. Protein product: CASIGDHLRGNTIYF.

The chain joins TRBV6-1 to TRBJ2-5; 8 bases are a match to TRBD2. V lost 1 base, J lost 4 bases, and 14 bases stayed unmatched. CDR3 length: 18 amino acids. Germline CDR1 is MNHNS and CDR2 is SASEGT. CDR3 DNA sequence: TGTGCCAGCAGTGAAGAGATCCCACTAGCGGCAAGGGGAGAGACCCAGTACTTC. This codes for CASSEEIPLAARGETQYF.

J is TRBJ1-1 and V is TRBV29-1; possibly TRBD1 for D (5 bases). CDR3 length: 14 residues. The V end lost 6 bases, the J end lost 0 bases, and 14 bases lay between the germline ends. From germline, CDR1 is SQVTM and CDR2 ANQGSEA. CDR3 bases: TGCAGCGTACTCCGGGACCTCTTGAACACTGAAGCTTTCTTT. Protein product: CSVLRDLLNTEAFF. Variable domain in full (rest from reference TRBV29-1 and TRBJ1-1): SAVISQKPSRDICQRGTSLTIQCQVDSQVTMMFWYRQQPGQSLTLIATANQGSEATYESGFVIDKFPISRPNLTFSTLTVSNMSPEDSSIYLCSVLRDLLNTEAFFGQGTRLTVV.

The genes are TRBV2 and TRBJ2-1; TRBD1 matches 7 bases. In germline, CDR1 is SNHLY, CDR2 FYNNEI. This CDR3 spans 15 amino acids. V trimming: 5 bases; J trimming: 2 bases; junction bases outside the gene matches: 6. CDR3 sequence (DNA): TGTGCCAGCAGTCAGAGGGGGCGGGCCTACAATGAGCAGTTCTTC. Amino acid sequence: CASSQRGRAYNEQFF.

The DNA of the CDR3 is TGCGCCAGCAGCTTTACAAGTTCGGGTGAAAAACTGTTTTTT. Amino acids: CASSFTSSGEKLFF. The chain carries TRBV5-1 and TRBJ1-4, with D uncertain. The germline gives CDR1 SGHRS, CDR2 YFSETQ. The CDR3 contains 14 residues. Trimming shortened V by 2 bases and J by 7 bases, and 12 bases separated the two germline ends.